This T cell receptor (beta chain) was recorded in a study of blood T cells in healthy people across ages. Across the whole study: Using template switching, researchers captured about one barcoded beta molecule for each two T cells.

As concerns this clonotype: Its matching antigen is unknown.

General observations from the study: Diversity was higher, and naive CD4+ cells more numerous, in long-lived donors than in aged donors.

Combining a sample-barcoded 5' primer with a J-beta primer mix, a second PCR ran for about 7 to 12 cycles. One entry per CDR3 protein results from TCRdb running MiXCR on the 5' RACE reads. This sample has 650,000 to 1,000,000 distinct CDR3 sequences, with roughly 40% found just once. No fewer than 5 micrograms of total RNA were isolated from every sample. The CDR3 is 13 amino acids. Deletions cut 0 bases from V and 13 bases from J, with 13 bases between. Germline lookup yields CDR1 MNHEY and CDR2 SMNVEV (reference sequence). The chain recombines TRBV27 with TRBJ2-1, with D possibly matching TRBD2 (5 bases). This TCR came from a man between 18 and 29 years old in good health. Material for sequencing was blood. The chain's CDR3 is CASSLSSSAEQFF. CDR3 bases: TGTGCCAGCAGTTTATCGTCCTCAGCGGAACAGTTCTTC.